The 17 T cell receptor beta chains in this list originate from one sample, sequenced in a study of cytomegalovirus exposure and HLA in healthy donors. 13 Jbeta primers and 60 Vbeta primers were used for the PCR. This table comes from immunoSEQ multiplex PCR, and its TCRdb copy is limited to in-frame clones, with some not included. The sample yields about 190,000 clones, around 83% seen once. The specimen sequenced was PBMCs. These receptors were collected from a man in his forties or fifties in good health and CMV-seronegative.

The chain links TRBV21-1 to TRBJ2-2; the table's D call of TRBD1 was not tested on the DNA. TRBV21-1 counts as a pseudogene. This CDR3 contains 16 residues. The CDR3 nucleotides are TGTGCCAGCAGCAAGTCGGGCCAGGGGTTGACCGGGGAGCTGTTTTTT. It translates to CASSKSGQGLTGELFF.

The rearrangement links TRBV7-3 to TRBJ1-5; no reliable D call. Germline V gene data show CDR1 as SGHTA and CDR2 as FQGTGA. The CDR3 covers 13 residues. With 5 bases removed from V and 4 bases from J, the gap between germline ends came to 9 bases. This CDR3 reads CASSLDGNQPQHF. The CDR3, as DNA: TGTGCCAGCAGCCTCGACGGGAATCAGCCCCAGCATTTT. The entire variable domain, with the rest obtained from reference TRBV7-3 and TRBJ1-5, is as follows: GAGVSQTPSNKVTEKGKYVELRCDPISGHTALYWYRQSLGQGPEFLIYFQGTGAADDSGLPNDRFFAVRPEGSVSTLKIQRTERGDSAVYLCASSLDGNQPQHFGDGTRLSIL.

The chain couples TRBV28 to TRBJ1-1; possible D gene TRBD1, 5 bases. This CDR3 comprises 15 residues. Between the trimmed V and J ends, which lost 6 bases and 11 bases, there was a span of 25 bases. Germline V gene data show CDR1 as MDHEN and CDR2 as SYDVKM. CDR3 coding DNA: TGTGCCAGCAGCACTGTTGGGGCGGGAGGATTGGGGGCTTTCTTT. This codes for CASSTVGAGGLGAFF.

Comments on this clone: Within the sample, other DNA sequences also encode this same CDR3. CDR3 DNA: TGTGCCAGCAGCCCTAGGACAGGGGGCAACTATGGCTACACCTTC. This gives the protein CASSPRTGGNYGYTF. V gene TRBV6-5 combines with J gene TRBJ1-2, with 11 positions matching TRBD1. Germline V CDR1 and CDR2: MNHEY, SVGAGI. After removal of 6 bases from V and 2 bases from J, the junction contained 5 bases not matched to a gene. This CDR3 contains 15 residues.

This rearrangement joins TRBV7-9 to TRBJ2-7; TRBD1 agrees at 7 bases. V shed 4 bases and J 1 base; nucleotides not matched to a gene: 10. The germline CDR1 and CDR2 sequences are SEHNR and FQNEAQ (reference sequence). This CDR3 is 16 amino acids long. As DNA, the CDR3 is TGTGCCAGCAGCTCACCCGGACAGGCGACATCCTACGAGCAGTACTTC. The encoded protein is CASSSPGQATSYEQYF.

The chain has TRBV6-1 and TRBJ1-2; 8 bases fit TRBD1. This CDR3 contains 15 residues. V shed 7 bases, J shed 7 bases, and the junction held 14 bases outside the gene matches. The germline V gene has CDR1 MNHNS and CDR2 SASEGT. This chain's CDR3 is CASNSGTGIIRGYTF. As DNA, the CDR3 is TGTGCCAGCAACTCCGGGACAGGAATTATTCGTGGCTACACCTTC.

The DNA for the CDR3 is TGTGCCAGCAGCTTATTAGCGGGGGGGCAATCAGATACGCAGTATTTT. Translating it yields CASSLLAGGQSDTQYF. This rearrangement joins TRBV7-8 to TRBJ2-3, with TRBD2 matching 11 bases. Trimming cost V 2 bases and J 4 bases; bases outside gene matches: 5. Germline V gene sequence: CDR1 SGHVS, CDR2 FQNEAQ. This CDR3 is built from 16 residues.

This clone was observed once. DNA for the CDR3: TGCGCCAGCAGCCAAGATAGGTTCCTAGCGGGGTATAGCACAGATACGCAGTATTTT. Protein product: CASSQDRFLAGYSTDTQYF. V gene TRBV4-1 combines with J gene TRBJ2-3; 9 nucleotides line up with TRBD2. This CDR3 comprises 19 residues. The germline V gene has CDR1 MGHRA and CDR2 YSYEKL. Trimming removed 0 bases from V and 0 bases from J; junction bases left unmatched: 10.

The count of this clone is one. The chain is built from TRBV7-9 and TRBJ2-7; D may be TRBD2 (5 bases). CDR3 size: 12 residues. Germline V gives CDR1 SEHNR, CDR2 FQNEAQ (reference sequence). Trimming stripped 8 bases from V and 6 bases from J, with 14 bases between. The CDR3 protein is CASLGRIGEQYF. The DNA for the CDR3 is TGTGCCAGCTTAGGGAGAATCGGCGAGCAGTACTTC.

V gene TRBV7-2 combines with J gene TRBJ2-7, with D perhaps matching TRBD1 (6 bases). CDR3 length: 14 residues. CDR1 and CDR2 from the germline V gene are SGHTA and FQGNSA. V lost 3 bases, J lost 1 base, and 10 bases lay in between. CDR3 protein: CASSFNRVSYEQYF. The DNA for the CDR3 is TGTGCCAGCAGCTTCAACAGGGTATCCTACGAGCAGTACTTC.

This clone was detected once. The chain recombines TRBV5-8 with TRBJ2-2; 8 positions agree with TRBD2. The CDR3 loop spans 17 amino acids. With V trimmed by 0 bases and J by 5 bases, 9 bases remained unmatched. The germline gives CDR1 SGHTS, CDR2 YDEGEE. In nucleotides, the CDR3 is TGTGCCAGCAGCTTGGCCGGACTAGCAGCTAGAACCGGGGAGCTGTTTTTT. As protein: CASSLAGLAARTGELFF.

V and J are TRBV19 and TRBJ1-5; the match to TRBD1 covers 11 bases. Germline V gives CDR1 LNHDA, CDR2 SQIVND (reference sequence). The CDR3 consists of 15 residues. V gave up 3 bases and J gave up 7 bases; unmatched junction bases: 5. CDR3 in amino acids: CASSMGQGVRQPQHF. DNA for the CDR3: TGTGCCAGTAGTATGGGACAGGGGGTCCGGCAGCCCCAGCATTTT.

V and J are TRBV11-2 and TRBJ2-5; 8 positions agree with TRBD1. CDR3 length: 14 amino acids. With 2 bases clipped from V and 5 bases from J, the junction kept 4 bases outside the gene matches. CDR1 is SGHAT, CDR2 FQNNGV, per germline. CDR3 loop: CASSLQGAQETQYF. In DNA, the CDR3 is TGTGCCAGCAGCTTACAGGGGGCGCAGGAGACCCAGTACTTC. Complete variable domain (other parts from reference TRBV11-2 and TRBJ2-5): EAGVAQSPRYKIIEKRQSVAFWCNPISGHATLYWYQQILGQGPKLLIQFQNNGVVDDSQLPKDRFSAERLKGVDSTLKIQPAKLEDSAVYLCASSLQGAQETQYFGPGTRLLVL.

The V and J genes are TRBV9 and TRBJ1-2, with a weak D call TRBD1 (6 bases). Germline V CDR1 and CDR2: SGDLS, YYNGEE. Trimming removed 0 bases from V and 8 bases from J, with 17 bases in between. There are 15 residues in the CDR3. The CDR3 sequence is CASSVGSWGQRGYTF. The CDR3 DNA is TGTGCCAGCAGCGTAGGTAGTTGGGGGCAGAGGGGCTACACCTTC.

The chain employs TRBV9 and TRBJ1-2; 9 bases line up with TRBD1. V trimming: 0 bases; J trimming: 4 bases; junction bases outside the gene matches: 4. The length of the CDR3 is 15 residues. Germline values: CDR1 SGDLS, CDR2 YYNGEE. This chain's CDR3 is CASSVVEGQGYGYTF. The CDR3 DNA is TGTGCCAGCAGCGTAGTAGAGGGACAGGGCTATGGCTACACCTTC.

V usage is TRBV5-1 and J usage is TRBJ2-1; unclear D gene. CDR3 size: 10 residues. Germline-derived CDR1 and CDR2 are SGHRS and YFSETQ. Between the trimmed V and J ends, which lost 8 bases and 8 bases, there was a span of 8 bases. In DNA form, the CDR3 reads TGCGCCAGAATGGTAGATGAGCAGTTCTTC. Translation gives CARMVDEQFF.

The rearrangement links TRBV7-2 to TRBJ1-5, with 8 positions matching TRBD1. Germline-derived CDR1 and CDR2 are SGHTA and FQGNSA. The ends lost 6 bases at V and 2 bases at J; junction bases unmatched: 6. This CDR3 is built from 15 residues. CDR3 sequence (DNA): TGTGCCAGCAGACGGACAGGGTCGGGCAATCAGCCCCAGCATTTT. It is translated as CASRRTGSGNQPQHF.